A single sample is the source of the 9 T cell receptor beta chains below, sequenced in a study of blood T cell repertoires in COVID-19. Profiling relied on immunoSEQ multiplex PCR, and the TCRdb table lists in-frame clones only, not all of them. The table records 89,000 or so clones, 80% to 90% of them present only once. The sequenced sample consisted of peripheral blood. These receptors all come from a man between 50 and 59 years old with COVID-19, enrolled during active disease.

The chain uses TRBV3-1 (or the pseudogene TRBV3-2) and TRBJ1-5, with TRBD1 as a possible D gene (5 bases). The CDR3 consists of 14 residues. Trimming took off 4 bases at V and 7 bases at J, with 14 bases between the two ends. Germline CDR1 and CDR2: LGHDT and YNNKEL (reference sequence). The CDR3 reads CASSPGRGSQPQHF. For the CDR3, the DNA is TGTGCCAGCAGCCCTGGGAGGGGATCCCAGCCCCAGCATTTT.

The V call is TRBV7-6, the J call TRBJ2-1, with D possibly being TRBD2 (6 bases). CDR1 and CDR2 from the germline V gene are SGHVS and FNYEAQ. The germline V and J ends were trimmed by 1 base and 4 bases, with 17 bases remaining between them. This CDR3 has 17 amino acids. The CDR3 nucleotides are TGTGCCAGCAGCTTAGTGGGGCTAGCGTCTATATACAATGAGCAGTTCTTC. It codes for CASSLVGLASIYNEQFF.

This chain uses TRBV2 with TRBJ1-6; possibly TRBD1 for D (5 bases). The V and J ends lost 6 bases and 10 bases respectively, with 19 bases between them. From germline, CDR1 is SNHLY and CDR2 FYNNEI. This CDR3 comprises 15 residues. CDR3 amino acids: CASRDEMGGKSPLHF. The DNA of the CDR3 is TGTGCCAGCAGGGACGAGATGGGGGGGAAATCACCCCTCCACTTT. The full variable domain, its missing parts supplied by reference TRBV2 and TRBJ1-6, is EPEVTQTPSHQVTQMGQEVILRCVPISNHLYFYWYRQILGQKVEFLVSFYNNEISEKSEIFDDQFSVERPDGSNFTLKIRSTKLEDSAMYFCASRDEMGGKSPLHFGNGTRLTVT.

V is TRBV9 and J is TRBJ2-1, with TRBD1 matching 9 bases. This CDR3 is 16 amino acids long. CDR1 is SGDLS, CDR2 YYNGEE, per germline. V lost 4 bases to trimming and J lost 5 bases; unmatched junction nucleotides: 10. CDR3: CASSPRGTGTHNEQFF. The CDR3 nucleotides are TGTGCCAGCAGCCCGAGAGGGACAGGGACTCACAATGAGCAGTTCTTC.

The genes are TRBV27 and TRBJ2-2, with D possibly being TRBD1 (5 bases). Trimming cost V 4 bases and J 3 bases, with 12 bases left between them. The CDR3 loop spans 15 amino acids. Germline V gene lookup returns CDR1 MNHEY and CDR2 SMNVEV (reference sequence). The CDR3 coding sequence is TGTGCCAGCAGTTCCAGGGTACCGGACACCGGGGAGCTGTTTTTT. Its protein is CASSSRVPDTGELFF.

In this sample, this clone turned up a few times. This chain joins TRBV6-5 and TRBJ2-5; the match to TRBD1 covers 7 bases. The CDR3 has 14 amino acids. CDR1 MNHEY and CDR2 SVGAGI come from the germline V gene. V was pared by 7 bases and J by 1 base, with 6 bases of the junction left unmatched. CDR3 sequence: CASTGPGGQETQYF. The CDR3 DNA reads TGTGCCAGCACGGGTCCAGGGGGCCAAGAGACCCAGTACTTC.

The rearrangement joins TRBV4-3 to TRBJ2-1, with 11 bases lining up with TRBD1. The V gene end was trimmed by 0 bases and the J gene end by 5 bases; junction bases not matched to a gene: 9. The CDR3 loop spans 18 amino acids. Germline loops: CDR1 LGHNA, CDR2 YSLEER. The CDR3 sequence is CASSQDLVDRGRNNEQFF. In DNA form, the CDR3 reads TGCGCCAGCAGCCAAGATCTAGTGGACAGGGGGCGAAACAATGAGCAGTTCTTC.

By sample share, this clone is medium-sized. This chain uses TRBV5-6 with TRBJ2-7; the D is unclear. Germline V gene lookup returns CDR1 SGHDT and CDR2 YYEEEE. The CDR3 runs to 11 residues. The CDR3 protein is CASPALMRQEV. The CDR3 nucleotides are TGTGCCAGTCCCGCACTGATGCGGCAAGAAGTC.

The gene calls are TRBV10-3 and TRBJ2-7, with D perhaps matching TRBD2 (5 bases). V was shortened by 3 bases and J by 3 bases, with 12 bases between the two germline ends. The CDR3 loop spans 14 amino acids. Looked up from germline, CDR1 is ENHRY and CDR2 is SYGVKD. The CDR3 loop reads CAISDLEGGYEQYF. The CDR3 nucleotides are TGTGCCATCAGTGACCTCGAGGGCGGCTACGAGCAGTACTTC.